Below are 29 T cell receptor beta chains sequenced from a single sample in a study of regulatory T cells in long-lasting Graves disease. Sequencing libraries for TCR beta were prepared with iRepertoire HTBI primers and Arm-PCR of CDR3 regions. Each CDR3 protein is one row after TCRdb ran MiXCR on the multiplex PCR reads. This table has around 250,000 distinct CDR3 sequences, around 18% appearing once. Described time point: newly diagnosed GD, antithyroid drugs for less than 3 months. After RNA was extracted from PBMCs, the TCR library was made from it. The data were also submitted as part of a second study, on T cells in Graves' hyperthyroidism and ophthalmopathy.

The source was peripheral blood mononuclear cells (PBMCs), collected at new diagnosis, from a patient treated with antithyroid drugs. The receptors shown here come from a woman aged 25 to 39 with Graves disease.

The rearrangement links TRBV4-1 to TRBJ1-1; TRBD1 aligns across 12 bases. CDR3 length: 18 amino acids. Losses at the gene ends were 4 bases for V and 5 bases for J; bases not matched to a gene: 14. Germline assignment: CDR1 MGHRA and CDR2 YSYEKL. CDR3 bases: TGCGCCAGCAGCCCAGAACCGGGACAGGGGGCAATCGGAACTGAAGCTTTCTTT. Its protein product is CASSPEPGQGAIGTEAFF.

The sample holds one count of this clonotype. Written as DNA, the CDR3 is TGTGCCTGGGATCCTAATCCGACCGGGGAGCTGTTTTTT. Protein product: CAWDPNPTGELFF. The chain uses TRBV30 and TRBJ2-2, with D hard to call. With 5 bases removed from V and 5 bases from J, the gap between germline ends came to 12 bases. The germline V gene encodes CDR1 GTSNPN and CDR2 SVGIG (reference sequence). The CDR3 has 13 residues.

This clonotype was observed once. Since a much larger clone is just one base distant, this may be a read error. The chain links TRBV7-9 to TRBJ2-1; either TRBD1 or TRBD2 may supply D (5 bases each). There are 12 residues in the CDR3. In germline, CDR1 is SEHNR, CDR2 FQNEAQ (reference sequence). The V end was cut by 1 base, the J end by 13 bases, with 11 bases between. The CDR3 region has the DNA TGTGCCAGCAGCTTAGGAGACGGGACCCAGTTCTTC. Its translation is CASSLGDGTQFF.

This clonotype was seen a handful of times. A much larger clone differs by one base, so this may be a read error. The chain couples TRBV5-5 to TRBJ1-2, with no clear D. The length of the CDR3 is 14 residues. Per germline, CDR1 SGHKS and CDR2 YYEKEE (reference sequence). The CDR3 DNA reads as TGTACCAGCAGCTTCTGGGCAGGATCCTATGGCTACACCTTC. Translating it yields CTSSFWAGSYGYTF.

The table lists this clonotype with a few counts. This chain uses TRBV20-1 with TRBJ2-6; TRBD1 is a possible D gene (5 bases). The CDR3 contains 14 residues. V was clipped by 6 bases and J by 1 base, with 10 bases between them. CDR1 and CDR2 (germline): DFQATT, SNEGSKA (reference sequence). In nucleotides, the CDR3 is TGCAGTGCACAACAGGATTCTGGGGCCAACGTCCTGACTTTC. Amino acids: CSAQQDSGANVLTF.

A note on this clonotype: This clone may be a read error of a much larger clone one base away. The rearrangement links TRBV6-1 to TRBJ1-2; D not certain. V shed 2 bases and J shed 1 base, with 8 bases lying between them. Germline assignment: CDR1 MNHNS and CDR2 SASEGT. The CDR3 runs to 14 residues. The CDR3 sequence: CASSETWINYGYTF. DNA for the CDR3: TGTGCCAGCAGTGAAACGTGGATTAACTATGGCTACACCTTC.

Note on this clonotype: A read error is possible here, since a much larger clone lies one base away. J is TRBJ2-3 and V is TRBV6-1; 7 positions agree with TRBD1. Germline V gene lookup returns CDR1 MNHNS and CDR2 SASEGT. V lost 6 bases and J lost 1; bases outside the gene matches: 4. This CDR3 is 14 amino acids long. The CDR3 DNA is TGTGCCAGCAGGTCCGGGACAGGCACAGATACGCAGTATTTT. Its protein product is CASRSGTGTDTQYF.

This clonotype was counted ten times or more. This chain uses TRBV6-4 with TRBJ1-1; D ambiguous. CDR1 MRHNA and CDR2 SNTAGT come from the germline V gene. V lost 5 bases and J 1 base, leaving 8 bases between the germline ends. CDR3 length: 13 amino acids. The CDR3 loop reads CASSKERNTEAFF. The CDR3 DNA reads TGTGCCAGCAGTAAGGAGCGGAACACTGAAGCTTTCTTT.

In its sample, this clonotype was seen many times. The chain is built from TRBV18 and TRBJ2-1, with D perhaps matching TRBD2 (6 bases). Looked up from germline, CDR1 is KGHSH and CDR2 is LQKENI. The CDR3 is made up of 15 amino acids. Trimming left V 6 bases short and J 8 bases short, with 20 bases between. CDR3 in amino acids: CASSPRDWPRDEQFF. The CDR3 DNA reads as TGTGCCAGCTCTCCTCGGGACTGGCCTCGGGATGAGCAGTTCTTC.

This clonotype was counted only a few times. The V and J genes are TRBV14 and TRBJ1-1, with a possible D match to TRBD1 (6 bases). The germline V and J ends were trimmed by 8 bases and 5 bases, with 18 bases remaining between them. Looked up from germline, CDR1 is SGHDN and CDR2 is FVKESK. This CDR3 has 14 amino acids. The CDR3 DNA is TGTGCCAGCGACCCTCTCCGGGGGCATACTGAAGCTTTCTTT. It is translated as CASDPLRGHTEAFF.

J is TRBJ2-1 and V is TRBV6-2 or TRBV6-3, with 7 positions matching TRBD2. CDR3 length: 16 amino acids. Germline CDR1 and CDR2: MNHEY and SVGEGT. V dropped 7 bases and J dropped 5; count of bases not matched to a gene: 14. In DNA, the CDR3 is TGTGCCAGCATTCTCGGATGGCGGGGAGGGGACAATGAGCAGTTCTTC. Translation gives CASILGWRGGDNEQFF.

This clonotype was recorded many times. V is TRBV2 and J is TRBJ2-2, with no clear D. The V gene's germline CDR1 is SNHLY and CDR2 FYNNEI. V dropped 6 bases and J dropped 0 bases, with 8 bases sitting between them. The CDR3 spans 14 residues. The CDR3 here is CASRAAANTGELFF. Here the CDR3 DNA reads TGTGCCAGCAGGGCGGCCGCGAACACCGGGGAGCTGTTTTTT.

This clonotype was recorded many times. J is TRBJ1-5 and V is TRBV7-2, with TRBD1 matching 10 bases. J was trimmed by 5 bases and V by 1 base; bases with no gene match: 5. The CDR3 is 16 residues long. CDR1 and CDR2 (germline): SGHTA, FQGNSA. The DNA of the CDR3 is TGTGCCAGCAGCTTAGTCGGGACAGGGGTTGATCAGCCCCAGCATTTT. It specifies CASSLVGTGVDQPQHF.

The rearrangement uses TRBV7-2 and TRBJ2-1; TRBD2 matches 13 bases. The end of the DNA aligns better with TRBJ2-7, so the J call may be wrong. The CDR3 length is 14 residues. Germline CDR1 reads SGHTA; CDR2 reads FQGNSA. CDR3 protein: CASSRTSGGEEQYF. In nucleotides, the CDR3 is TGTGCCAGCAGCCGCACTAGCGGGGGGGAAGAGCAGTACTTC.

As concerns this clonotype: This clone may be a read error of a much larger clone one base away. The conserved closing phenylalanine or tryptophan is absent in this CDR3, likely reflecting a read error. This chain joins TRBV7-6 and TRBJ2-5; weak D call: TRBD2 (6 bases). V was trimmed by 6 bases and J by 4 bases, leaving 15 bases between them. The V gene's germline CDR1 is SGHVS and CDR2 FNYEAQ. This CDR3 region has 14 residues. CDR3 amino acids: CASRPQGGRETQYL. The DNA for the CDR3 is TGTGCCAGCAGGCCCCAGGGAGGACGAGAGACCCAGTACCTC.

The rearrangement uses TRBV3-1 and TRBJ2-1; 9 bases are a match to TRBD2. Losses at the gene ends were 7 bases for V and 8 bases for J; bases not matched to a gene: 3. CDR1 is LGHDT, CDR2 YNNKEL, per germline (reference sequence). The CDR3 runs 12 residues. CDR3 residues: CASNGGGDEQFF. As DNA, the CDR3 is TGTGCCAGCAACGGCGGGGGGGATGAGCAGTTCTTC.

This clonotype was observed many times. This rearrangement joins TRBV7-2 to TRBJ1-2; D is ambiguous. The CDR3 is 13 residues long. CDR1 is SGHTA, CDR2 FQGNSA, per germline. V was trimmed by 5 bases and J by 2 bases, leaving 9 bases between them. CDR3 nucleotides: TGTGCCAGCAGCCTGGACCAGAACTATGGCTACACCTTC. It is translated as CASSLDQNYGYTF.

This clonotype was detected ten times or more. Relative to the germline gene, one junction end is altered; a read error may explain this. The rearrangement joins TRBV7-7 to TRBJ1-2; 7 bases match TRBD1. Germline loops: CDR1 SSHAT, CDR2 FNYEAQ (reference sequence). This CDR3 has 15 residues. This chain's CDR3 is CASSFEGGANYGYTF. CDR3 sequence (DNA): TGTGCTAGCAGCTTTGAAGGGGGCGCAAACTATGGCTACACCTTC.

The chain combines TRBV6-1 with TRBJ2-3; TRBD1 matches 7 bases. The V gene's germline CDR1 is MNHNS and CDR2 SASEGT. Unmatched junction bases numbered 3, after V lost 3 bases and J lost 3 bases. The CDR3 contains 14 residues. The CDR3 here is CASSEGQPTDTQYF. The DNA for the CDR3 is TGTGCCAGCAGTGAGGGACAGCCGACAGATACGCAGTATTTT.

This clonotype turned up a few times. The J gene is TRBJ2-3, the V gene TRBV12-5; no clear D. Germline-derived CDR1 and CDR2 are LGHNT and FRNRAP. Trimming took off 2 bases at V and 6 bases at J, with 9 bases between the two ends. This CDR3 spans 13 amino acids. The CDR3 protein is CASGLPLSDTQYF. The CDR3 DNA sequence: TGTGCTAGTGGTTTGCCTCTATCGGATACGCAGTATTTT.

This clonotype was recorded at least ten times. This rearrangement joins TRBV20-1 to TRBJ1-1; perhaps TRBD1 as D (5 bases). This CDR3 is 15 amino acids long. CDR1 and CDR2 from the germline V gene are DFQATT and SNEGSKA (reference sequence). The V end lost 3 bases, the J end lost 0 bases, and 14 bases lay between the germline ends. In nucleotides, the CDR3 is TGCAGTGCTAGCGGGCAGGGTAAGATGAACACTGAAGCTTTCTTT. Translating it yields CSASGQGKMNTEAFF.

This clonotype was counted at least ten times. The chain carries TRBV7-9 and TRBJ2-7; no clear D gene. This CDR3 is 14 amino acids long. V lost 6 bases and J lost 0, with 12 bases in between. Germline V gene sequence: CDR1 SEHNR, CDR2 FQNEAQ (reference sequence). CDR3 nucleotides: TGTGCCAGCAGTAGTAGCACAGCCTCCTACGAGCAGTACTTC. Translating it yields CASSSSTASYEQYF.

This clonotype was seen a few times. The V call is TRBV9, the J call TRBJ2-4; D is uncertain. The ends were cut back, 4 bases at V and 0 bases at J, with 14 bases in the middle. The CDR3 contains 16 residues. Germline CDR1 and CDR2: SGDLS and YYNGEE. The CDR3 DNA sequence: TGTGCCAGCAGCCCCGGAGTGAGCCTAGCCAAAAACATTCAGTACTTC. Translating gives CASSPGVSLAKNIQYF.

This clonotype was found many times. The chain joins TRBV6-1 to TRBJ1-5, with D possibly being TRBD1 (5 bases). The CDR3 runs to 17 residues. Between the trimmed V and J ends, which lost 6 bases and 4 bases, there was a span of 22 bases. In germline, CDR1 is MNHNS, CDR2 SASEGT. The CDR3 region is CASRVNRRGIGNQPQHF. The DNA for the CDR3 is TGTGCCAGCAGGGTTAACAGGCGGGGAATAGGAAATCAGCCCCAGCATTTT.

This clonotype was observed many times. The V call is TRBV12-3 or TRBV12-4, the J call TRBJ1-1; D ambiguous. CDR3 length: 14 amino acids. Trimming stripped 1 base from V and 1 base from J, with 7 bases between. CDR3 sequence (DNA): TGTGCCAGCAGTTTAGTTGGGAGGAACACTGAAGCTTTCTTT. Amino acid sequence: CASSLVGRNTEAFF.

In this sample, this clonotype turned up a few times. In nucleotides, the CDR3 is TGCGCCAGCAGCACCCGGGACTTGGGCTCCTACGAGCAGTACTTC. It is translated as CASSTRDLGSYEQYF. The chain employs TRBV4-1 and TRBJ2-7; maybe TRBD2 (6 bases). V shed 5 bases and J shed 0 bases, with 14 bases lying between them. The CDR3 consists of 15 residues. Germline CDR1 is MGHRA and CDR2 is YSYEKL.

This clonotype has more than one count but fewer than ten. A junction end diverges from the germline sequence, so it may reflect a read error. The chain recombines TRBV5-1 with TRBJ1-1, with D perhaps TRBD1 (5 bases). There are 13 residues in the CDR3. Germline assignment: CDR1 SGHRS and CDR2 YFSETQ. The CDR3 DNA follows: TGCGCCAACAGCCCGGGGGGGAACACTGAAGCTTTCTTT. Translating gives CANSPGGNTEAFF.

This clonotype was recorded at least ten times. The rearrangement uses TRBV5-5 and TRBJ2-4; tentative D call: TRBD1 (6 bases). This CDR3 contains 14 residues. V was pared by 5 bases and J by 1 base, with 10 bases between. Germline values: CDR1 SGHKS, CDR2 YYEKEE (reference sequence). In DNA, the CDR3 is TGTGCCAGCAGTCTACAGGGCGCCAAAAACATTCAGTACTTC. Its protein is CASSLQGAKNIQYF.

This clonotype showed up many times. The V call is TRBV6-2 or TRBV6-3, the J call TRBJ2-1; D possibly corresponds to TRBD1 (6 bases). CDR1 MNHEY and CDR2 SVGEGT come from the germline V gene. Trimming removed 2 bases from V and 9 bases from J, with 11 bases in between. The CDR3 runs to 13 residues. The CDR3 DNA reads TGTGCCAGCAGTTACAACACAGGGATTGAGCAGTTCTTC. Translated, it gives CASSYNTGIEQFF.